The text below deals with one T cell receptor (beta chain). It lacks a known antigen. No base quality values were provided; no much bigger clone lies one nucleotide off. The sample belongs to a study of cytomegalovirus exposure and HLA in healthy donors (dated 2017 in TCRdb). Regarding the research as a whole: In an earlier analysis of several hundred of the donors, approximately 260 Gb of sequence data and 120 million or so unique TCR beta sequences from 180 million or so T cells were reported. An early release covering some 640 HLA-typed donors comprised about 300 gigabases of sequencing data and approximately 85 million unique TCR sequences. Among the roughly 400 genotyped donors, around 81% belonged to the genetic ancestry cluster associated with self-reported Caucasian donors. The study aimed to test whether signatures of past pathogen exposure could be identified by cataloging public T cell receptors. The study profiled the T cell repertoires of hundreds of subjects by immunosequencing and related them to cytomegalovirus serostatus. In addition to the first cohort of 650 to 800 subjects, a separate validation cohort of around 110 different subjects was used. To predict cytomegalovirus infection status, the study brought together high-throughput TCR immunosequencing, statistical association of individual TCRs with disease status, and machine learning. A later analysis re-analyzed previously published TCR beta repertoires from roughly 690 donors and added high-resolution HLA genotyping to study TCR occurrence patterns. The later analysis used no new phenotypic data to find candidate immune exposures, relying instead on TCR beta sequences and their occurrence across donors. An earlier analysis of around 640 of the donors used high-throughput TCR beta sequencing to judge whether each TCR beta V gene segment behaved as functional or pseudogenic. Alongside the repertoire data, information on donor age, sex, ethnicity and CMV serostatus was compiled. A later genetic analysis took genome-wide SNP genotypes for about three fifths of the roughly 700 donors and used that subset as a discovery cohort. Every discovery cohort repertoire had been produced on one sequencing platform. HLA typing covered class I and class II loci at four-digit resolution. The number of donors typed differed by locus, with 629-630 for A, B, C, DRB1 and DQB1, around 500 for DQA1, some 570 for DPA1, and around 430 for DPB1. Roughly 5 DR-DQ haplotypes were handled as single units for association and clustering, since linkage in the cohort was strong. On average, 235,054 unique TCR beta nucleotide sequences were sequenced per donor among 398 genotyped donors of the cohort, with roughly 18% of those sequences being non-productive. Beyond this particular receptor, the publication reports: The study listed 164 TCR beta chains as associated with cytomegalovirus. According to a later analysis, parvovirus B19, influenza, CMV and Epstein-Barr virus appeared linked to several top co-occurrence clusters. A later genetic analysis reported fewer N-insertions in productive TCRs among donors in an Asian-associated ancestry cluster than the roughly 620-donor mean. According to a later analysis, TCR association rates differed among HLA loci, with DRB1 alleles showing the most associated TCRs and HLA-C alleles showing the fewest. Because HLA typing was missing for some donors at each locus, association tests included only the typed subset. Presence/absence analyses assumed roughly uniform sequencing depth across donors, an assumption that may not hold. In a later genetic analysis, a missense DCLRE1C variant was associated with V-gene and J-gene trimming of TCR beta chains, and the association was replicated in an independent cohort. In this cohort, only TCR beta chains were sequenced, and detectable features were limited by the absence of alpha or paired-chain data. When HLA alleles, especially DR and DQ, strongly co-occurred, TCR associations were difficult to assign to individual alleles. In a later analysis, HLA-associated TCR beta chains showed more clonal expansion and lower generation probabilities than non-associated chains that were equally common. In a later analysis, most CMV-associated TCR beta chains were found to appear HLA-restricted, with HLA associations seemingly driven largely by CMV exposure. At a false discovery rate of 0.05, a later analysis linked 16,951 TCR beta sequences to specific HLA alleles. The classifier was reported to diagnose cytomegalovirus status with high specificity and sensitivity in both the original cohort and the validation cohort. Because counts were too low, some 16 rarely observed V segments, including chromosome 9 orphons, were excluded from the earlier analysis of 587 of the donors. A further reported finding was that TCR beta sequences accurately predicted the HLA-A and HLA-B alleles for most subjects in the first cohort. For the cohort, immune exposure information was limited to CMV serostatus. In vitro tests confirmed that three of the cytomegalovirus-associated TCR beta chains recognize cytomegalovirus antigens. Correlated functional status among segregating V segments might be attributable to linkage disequilibrium, but an unknown experimental factor could not be ruled out. Because the 87-base-pair reads could not distinguish some IMGT-functional V segments, including TRBV6-2 and TRBV6-3, those segments were excluded. A cluster of highly shared sequence variants was judged likely to be a technical artifact of the sequencing pipeline. Across donors, most TCR sequences were observed very rarely, whereas some public TCRs were present in many individuals. Broadly in line with IMGT annotations, most TCR beta V segments showed up in productive rearrangements about 87% or about 30% of the time in an earlier analysis of 450 to 600 of the donors. According to the authors, the approach could potentially be generalized to other disease states and immunological phenotypes.

The method was the immunoSEQ multiplex PCR assay. For the multiplex PCR, a mixture combining 60 forward primers for TCR Vbeta segments and 13 reverse primers for TCR Jbeta segments was used. The CDR3 region of rearranged TCR beta genes was amplified from genomic DNA by a multiplex PCR assay. The amplified TCR beta libraries were sequenced on the Illumina HiSeq System as 87-base-pair reads. In the original analysis: In a later analysis, about 80 million unique TCR beta chains were counted across the roughly 670 repertoires, and roughly 10 million of these chains were shared by at least two donors. Raw reads were error-corrected and collapsed into unique sequences by a nearest-neighbor algorithm in which closely related sequences were merged to remove PCR and sequencing errors. V, D and J gene segments were assigned by aligning CDR3 sequences to IMGT reference sequences. For a sequence to be retained, a match of at least six nucleotides to both a V gene segment and a J gene segment was required. Rearrangements were called productive when the CDR3 lacked stop codons and stayed in frame with V and J; all others were non-productive. CDR3 was defined according to IMGT convention as the region running from the second conserved V-encoded cysteine to the conserved J-encoded phenylalanine. Sequences without an unambiguous match to a single V gene segment were excluded from the earlier analysis of several hundred of the donors. In an earlier analysis of a few hundred of the donors, a V segment was called functional when productive rearrangements were above 56.7%, and segregating when the standard deviation between donors exceeded 5%. A statistical classification framework was built for diagnosing cytomegalovirus status from the catalog of TCR beta chain sequences. V and J gene assignment, in a later analysis, came from comparing TCR nucleotide sequences with IMGT/GENE-DB human TR gene sequences. The TCRdist pipeline was used in a later analysis to assign CDR3 sequences and most-parsimonious VDJ recombination scenarios. In a later analysis, each TCR beta chain was defined by its CDR3 amino acid sequence together with its V-gene family, and reads lacking a unique V-gene family were excluded. A later analysis removed 592 highly shared, low-generation-probability nucleotide sequences to deal with suspected cross-contamination and a sequencing artifact. In a later analysis, a clonal expansion index for each public chain was calculated from normalized within-repertoire ranks of inferred template counts. In a later analysis, generation probabilities were computed with a VDJ recombination model fitted to out-of-frame rearrangements, and the resulting probabilities were checked against IGoR. In a later analysis, hypergeometric tests were used to score TCR-TCR, TCR-HLA and TCR-CMV co-occurrence, with a repertoire-size bias correction applied to TCR pairs. A later analysis estimated false discovery rates by permuting HLA or CMV assignments 20 times. A later analysis grouped co-occurring TCRs with DBSCAN, adding TCRdist sequence similarity when clustering within HLA-allele-positive subsets. Repertoires with fewer than 30,000 or more than 120,000 public chains, plus five repertoires with anomalous nucleotide sharing, were excluded from co-occurrence clustering. TCRdb retrieved this table from immuneACCESS and kept in-frame rearrangements only. Not all clones are present; in checked studies, unresolved V genes account for under half, and no reason is known for the remainder. D and trimming come from the DNA, and the V and J calls and clone size come from that table. This sample lists 35,000 to 40,000 clones; 66% were detected once. Around 20% of the sample rests with the top ten.

The germline V gene encodes CDR1 MDHEN and CDR2 SYDVKM. The CDR3 sequence holds 15 residues, the cysteine and phenylalanine included. Of the read, only the CDR3 DNA is kept; its 45 bases are in frame from base 1. Compared with germline, V lacks 3 bases and J lacks 8 bases; bases without a gene match: 7. In total, 500 to 700 healthy bone marrow donors made up the cohort. At the time of sampling, every cohort member was nominally healthy, though immune exposures that went unrecorded were likely present. The donor tested CMV seropositive and was one of the 289 seropositive cohort members. Every donor gave a peripheral blood sample, and the peripheral blood mononuclear cells from that sample were used for TCR beta sequencing. The Qiagen DNeasy Blood Extraction Kit was used to extract genomic DNA from the blood cell samples.

The chain is assembled from TRBV28 and TRBJ2-1; 10 nucleotides in the junction match TRBD2. This sequence originates from a man aged 50 to 59 in good health and CMV-seropositive. What was sequenced was PBMCs. Here is the DNA: TGTGCCAGCAGTTTTGTGAGCGGGGGGGCGGATGAGCAGTTCTTC. Protein translation: CASSFVSGGADEQFF. Supplemented by the reference TRBV28 and TRBJ2-1 proteins around the CDR3, the complete variable domain is DVKVTQSSRYLVKRTGEKVFLECVQDMDHENMFWYRQDPGLGLRLIYFSYDVKMKEKGDIPEGYSVSREKKERFSLILESASTNQTSMYLCASSFVSGGADEQFFGPGTRLTVL.